The clone carrying this TCR beta chain has just one count. The sample originates from a study of TIL therapy for anti-PD-1-resistant metastatic lung cancer. Across the whole study: Half of patients were current or former smokers.

The length of the CDR3 is 13 residues. V was shortened by 5 bases and J by 8 bases, with 15 bases between the two germline ends. Germline assignment: CDR1 MDHEN and CDR2 SYDVKM. Time point noted: pre-treatment sample, taken before nivolumab and TIL therapy. Most excised metastases sampled were pleural nodules or supraclavicular lymph nodes. Adults with stage 4 NSCLC were enrolled in a phase I trial. Sequencing used immunoSEQ v3. Survey-level samples got about 2 million read pairs; deep-level samples got about 5-6 million. Sequencing used immunoSEQ multiplex PCR; TCRdb keeps in-frame clones, though not all of them. This sample has around 9,000 clones, with around 75% found just once.

Here the sequenced sample was tumor tissue, taken at baseline. V is TRBV28 and J is TRBJ1-1; D perhaps matches TRBD1 (6 bases). This clonotype originated in a person between 30 and 80 years old with non-small cell lung cancer. The CDR3: CASSAGVRDEAFF. The DNA of the CDR3 is TGTGCCAGCAGTGCAGGGGTCCGGGACGAAGCTTTCTTT.